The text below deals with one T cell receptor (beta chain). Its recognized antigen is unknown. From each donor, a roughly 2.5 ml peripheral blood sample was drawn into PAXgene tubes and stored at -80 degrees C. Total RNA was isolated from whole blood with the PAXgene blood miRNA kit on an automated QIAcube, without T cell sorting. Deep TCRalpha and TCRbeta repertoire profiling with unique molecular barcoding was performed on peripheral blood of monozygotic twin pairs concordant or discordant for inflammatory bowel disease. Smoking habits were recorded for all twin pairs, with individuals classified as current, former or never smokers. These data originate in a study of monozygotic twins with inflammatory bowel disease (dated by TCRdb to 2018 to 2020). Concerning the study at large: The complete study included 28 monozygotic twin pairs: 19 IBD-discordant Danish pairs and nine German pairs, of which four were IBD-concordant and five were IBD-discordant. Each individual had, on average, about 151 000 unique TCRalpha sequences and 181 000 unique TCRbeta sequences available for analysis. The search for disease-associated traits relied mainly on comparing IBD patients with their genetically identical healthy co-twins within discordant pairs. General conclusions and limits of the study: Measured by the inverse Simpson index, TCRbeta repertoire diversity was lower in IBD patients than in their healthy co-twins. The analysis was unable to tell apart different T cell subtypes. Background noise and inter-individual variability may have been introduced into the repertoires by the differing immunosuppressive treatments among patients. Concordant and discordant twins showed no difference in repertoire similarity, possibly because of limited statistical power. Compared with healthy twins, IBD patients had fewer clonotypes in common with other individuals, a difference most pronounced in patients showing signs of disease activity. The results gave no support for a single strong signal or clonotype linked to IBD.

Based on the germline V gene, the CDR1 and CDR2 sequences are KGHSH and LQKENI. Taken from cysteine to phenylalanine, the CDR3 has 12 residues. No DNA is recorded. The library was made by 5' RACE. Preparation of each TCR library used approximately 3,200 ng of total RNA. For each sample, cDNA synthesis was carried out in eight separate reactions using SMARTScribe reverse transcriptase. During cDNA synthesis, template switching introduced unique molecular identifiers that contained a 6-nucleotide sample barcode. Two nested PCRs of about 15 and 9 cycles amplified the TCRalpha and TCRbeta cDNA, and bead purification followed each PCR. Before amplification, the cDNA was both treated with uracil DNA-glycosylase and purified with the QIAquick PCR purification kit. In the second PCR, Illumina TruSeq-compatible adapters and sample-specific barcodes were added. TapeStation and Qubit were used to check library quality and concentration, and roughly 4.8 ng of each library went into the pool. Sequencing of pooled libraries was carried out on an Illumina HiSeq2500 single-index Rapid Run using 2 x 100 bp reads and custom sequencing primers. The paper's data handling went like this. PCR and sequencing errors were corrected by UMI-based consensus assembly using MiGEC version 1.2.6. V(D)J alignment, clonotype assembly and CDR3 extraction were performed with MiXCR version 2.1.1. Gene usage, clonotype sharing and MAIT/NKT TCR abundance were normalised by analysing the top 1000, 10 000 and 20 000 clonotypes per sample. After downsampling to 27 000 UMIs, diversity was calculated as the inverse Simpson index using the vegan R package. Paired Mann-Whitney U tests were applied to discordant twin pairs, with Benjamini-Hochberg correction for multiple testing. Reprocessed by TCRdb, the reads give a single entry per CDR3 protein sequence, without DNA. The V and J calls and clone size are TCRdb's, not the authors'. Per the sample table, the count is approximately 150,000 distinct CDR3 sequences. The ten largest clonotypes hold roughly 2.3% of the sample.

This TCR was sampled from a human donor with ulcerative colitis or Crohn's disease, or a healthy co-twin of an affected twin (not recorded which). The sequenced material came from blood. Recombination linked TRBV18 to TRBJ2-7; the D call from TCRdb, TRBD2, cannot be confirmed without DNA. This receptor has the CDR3 CASSPLAAEQYF.